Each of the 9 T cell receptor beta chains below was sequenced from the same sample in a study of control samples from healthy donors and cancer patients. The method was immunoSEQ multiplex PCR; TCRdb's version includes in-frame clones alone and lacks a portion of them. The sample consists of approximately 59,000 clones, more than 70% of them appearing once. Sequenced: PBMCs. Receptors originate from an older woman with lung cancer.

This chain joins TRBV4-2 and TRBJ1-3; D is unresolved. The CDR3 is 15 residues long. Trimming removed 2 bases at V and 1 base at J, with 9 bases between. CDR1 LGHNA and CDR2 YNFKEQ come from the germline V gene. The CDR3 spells CASSQREGSGNTIYF. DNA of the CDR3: TGTGCCAGCAGCCAACGTGAAGGGTCTGGAAACACCATATATTTT.

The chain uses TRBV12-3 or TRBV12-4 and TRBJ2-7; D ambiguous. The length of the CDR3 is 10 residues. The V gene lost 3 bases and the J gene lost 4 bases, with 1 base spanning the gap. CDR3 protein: CASSFYEQYF. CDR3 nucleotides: TGTGCCAGCAGTTTTTACGAGCAGTACTTC.

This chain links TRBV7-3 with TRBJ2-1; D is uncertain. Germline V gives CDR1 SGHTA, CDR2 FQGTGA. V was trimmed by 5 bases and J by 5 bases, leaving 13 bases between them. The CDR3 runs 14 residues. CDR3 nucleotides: TGTGCCAGCAGCCTTGGTCAACATAACAATGAGCAGTTCTTC. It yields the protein CASSLGQHNNEQFF.

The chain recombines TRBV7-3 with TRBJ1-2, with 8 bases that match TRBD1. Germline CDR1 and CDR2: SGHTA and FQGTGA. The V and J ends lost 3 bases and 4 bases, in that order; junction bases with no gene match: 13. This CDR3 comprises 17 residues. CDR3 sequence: CASSFGPVVTGAYGYTF. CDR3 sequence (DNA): TGTGCCAGCAGCTTTGGGCCTGTCGTGACAGGGGCCTATGGCTACACCTTC.

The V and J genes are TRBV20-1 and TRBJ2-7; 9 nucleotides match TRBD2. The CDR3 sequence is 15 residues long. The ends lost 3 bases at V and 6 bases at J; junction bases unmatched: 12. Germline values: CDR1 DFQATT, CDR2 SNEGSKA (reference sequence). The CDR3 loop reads CSASLRTSAPREQYF. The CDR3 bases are TGCAGTGCTAGTCTTCGGACTAGCGCCCCTCGCGAGCAGTACTTC.

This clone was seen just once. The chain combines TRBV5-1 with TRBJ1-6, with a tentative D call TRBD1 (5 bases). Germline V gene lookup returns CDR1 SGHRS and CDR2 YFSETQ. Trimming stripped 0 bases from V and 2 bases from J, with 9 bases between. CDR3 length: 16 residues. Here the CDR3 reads CASSLASGAYNSPLHF. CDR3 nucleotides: TGCGCCAGCAGCTTGGCCTCGGGGGCCTATAATTCACCCCTCCACTTT.

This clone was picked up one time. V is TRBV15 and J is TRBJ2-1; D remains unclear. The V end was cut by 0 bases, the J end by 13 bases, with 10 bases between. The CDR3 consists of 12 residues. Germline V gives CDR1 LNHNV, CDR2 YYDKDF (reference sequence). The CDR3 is CATSREVTAQFF. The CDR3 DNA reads TGTGCCACCAGCAGAGAAGTGACCGCTCAGTTCTTC.

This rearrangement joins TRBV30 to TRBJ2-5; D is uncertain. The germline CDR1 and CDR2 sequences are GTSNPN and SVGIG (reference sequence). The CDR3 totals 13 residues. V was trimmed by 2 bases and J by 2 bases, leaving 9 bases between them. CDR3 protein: CAWSLAAQETQYF. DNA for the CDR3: TGTGCCTGGAGTCTGGCTGCACAAGAGACCCAGTACTTC.

The CDR3, as DNA: TGTGCCAGCAGCGCCCGGGACAGCCTACCTAATGAAAAACTGTTTTTT. Protein sequence: CASSARDSLPNEKLFF. The V and J genes are TRBV7-9 and TRBJ1-4, with TRBD1 matching over 7 bases. This CDR3 has 16 amino acids. The V and J ends lost 5 bases and 3 bases, in that order; junction bases with no gene match: 9. Germline V gene sequence: CDR1 SEHNR, CDR2 FQNEAQ (reference sequence).